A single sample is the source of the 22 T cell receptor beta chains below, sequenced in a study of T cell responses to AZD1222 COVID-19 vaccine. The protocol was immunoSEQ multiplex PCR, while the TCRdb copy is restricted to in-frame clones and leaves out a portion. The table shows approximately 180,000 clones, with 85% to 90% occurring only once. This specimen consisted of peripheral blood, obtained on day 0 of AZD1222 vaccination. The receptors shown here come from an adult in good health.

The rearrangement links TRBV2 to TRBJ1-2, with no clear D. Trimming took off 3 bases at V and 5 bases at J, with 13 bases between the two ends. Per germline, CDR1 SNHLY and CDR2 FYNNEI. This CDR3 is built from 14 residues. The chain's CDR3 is CASSDGLLAYGYTF. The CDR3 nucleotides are TGTGCCAGCAGTGATGGCCTTTTAGCTTATGGCTACACCTTC. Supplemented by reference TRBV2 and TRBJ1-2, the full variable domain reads EPEVTQTPSHQVTQMGQEVILRCVPISNHLYFYWYRQILGQKVEFLVSFYNNEISEKSEIFDDQFSVERPDGSNFTLKIRSTKLEDSAMYFCASSDGLLAYGYTFGSGTRLTVV.

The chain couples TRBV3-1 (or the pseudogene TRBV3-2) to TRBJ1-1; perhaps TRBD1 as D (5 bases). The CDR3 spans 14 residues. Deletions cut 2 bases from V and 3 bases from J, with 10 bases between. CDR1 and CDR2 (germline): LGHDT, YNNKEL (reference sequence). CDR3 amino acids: CASSQWGSDTEAFF. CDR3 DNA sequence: TGTGCCAGCAGCCAATGGGGGTCGGACACTGAAGCTTTCTTT.

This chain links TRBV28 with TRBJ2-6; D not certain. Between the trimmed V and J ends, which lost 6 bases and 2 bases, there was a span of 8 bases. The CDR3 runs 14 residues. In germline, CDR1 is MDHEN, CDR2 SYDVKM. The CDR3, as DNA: TGTGCCAGCAGCTCCTGGACTGGGGCCAACGTCCTGACTTTC. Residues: CASSSWTGANVLTF.

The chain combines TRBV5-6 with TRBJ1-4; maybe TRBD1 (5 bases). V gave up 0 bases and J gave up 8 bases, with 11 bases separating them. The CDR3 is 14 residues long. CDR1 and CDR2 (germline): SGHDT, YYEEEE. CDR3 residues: CASSLGRGREKLFF. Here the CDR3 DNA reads TGTGCCAGCAGCTTGGGGAGGGGACGCGAAAAACTGTTTTTT.

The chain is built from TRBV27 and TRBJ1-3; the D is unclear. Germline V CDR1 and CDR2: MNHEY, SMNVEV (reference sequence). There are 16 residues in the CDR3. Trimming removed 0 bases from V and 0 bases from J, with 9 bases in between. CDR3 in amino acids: CASSLSGSISGNTIYF. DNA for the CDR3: TGTGCCAGCAGTTTATCTGGCAGCATCTCTGGAAACACCATATATTTT.

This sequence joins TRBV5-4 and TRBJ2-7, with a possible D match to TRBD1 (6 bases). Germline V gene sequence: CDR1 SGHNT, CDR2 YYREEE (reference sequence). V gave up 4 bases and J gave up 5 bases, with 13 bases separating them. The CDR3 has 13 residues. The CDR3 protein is CASSLRGLHEQYV. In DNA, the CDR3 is TGTGCCAGCAGCCTCAGGGGTCTTCACGAGCAGTACGTC.

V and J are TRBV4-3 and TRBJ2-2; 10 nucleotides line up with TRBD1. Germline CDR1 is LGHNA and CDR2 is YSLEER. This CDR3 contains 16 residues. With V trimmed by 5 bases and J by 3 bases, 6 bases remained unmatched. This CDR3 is CASSGRTGGYTGELFF. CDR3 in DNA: TGCGCCAGCAGCGGCCGGACAGGGGGTTACACCGGGGAGCTGTTTTTT.

DNA for the CDR3: TGTGCCAGCAGCTTAGAGGCTAGCCGCGTCCATGAGCAGTTCTTC. Protein: CASSLEASRVHEQFF. The V and J genes are TRBV11-3 and TRBJ2-1, with D possibly being TRBD2 (5 bases). The germline CDR1 and CDR2 sequences are SGHNT and YENEEA. The CDR3 spans 15 residues. V lost 0 bases to trimming and J lost 8 bases, with 14 bases between them. The whole variable domain, remainder taken from reference TRBV11-3 and TRBJ2-1, is EAGVVQSPRYKIIEKKQPVAFWCNPISGHNTLYWYLQNLGQGPELLIRYENEEAVDDSQLPKDRFSAERLKGVDSTLKIQPAELGDSAVYLCASSLEASRVHEQFFGPGTRLTVL.

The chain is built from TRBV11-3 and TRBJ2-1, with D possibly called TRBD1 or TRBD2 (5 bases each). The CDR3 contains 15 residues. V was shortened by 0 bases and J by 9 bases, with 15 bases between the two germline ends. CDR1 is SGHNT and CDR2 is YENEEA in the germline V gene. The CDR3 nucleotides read TGTGCCAGCAGCTTAGATTCTGGAGTTGGGGGTGAGCAGTTCTTC. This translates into CASSLDSGVGGEQFF.

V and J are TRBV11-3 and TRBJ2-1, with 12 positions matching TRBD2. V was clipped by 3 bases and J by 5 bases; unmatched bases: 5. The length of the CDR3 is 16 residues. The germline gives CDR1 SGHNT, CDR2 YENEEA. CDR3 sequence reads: CASSFGTSGSNNEQFF. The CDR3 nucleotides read TGTGCCAGCAGCTTCGGGACTAGCGGGTCCAACAATGAGCAGTTCTTC. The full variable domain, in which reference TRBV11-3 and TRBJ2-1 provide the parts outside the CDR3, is EAGVVQSPRYKIIEKKQPVAFWCNPISGHNTLYWYLQNLGQGPELLIRYENEEAVDDSQLPKDRFSAERLKGVDSTLKIQPAELGDSAVYLCASSFGTSGSNNEQFFGPGTRLTVL.

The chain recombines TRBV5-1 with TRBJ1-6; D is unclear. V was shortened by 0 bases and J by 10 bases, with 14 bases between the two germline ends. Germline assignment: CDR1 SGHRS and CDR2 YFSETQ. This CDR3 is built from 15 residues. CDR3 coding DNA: TGCGCCAGCAGCTTGGAGTCCGCTACGAGATCACCCCTCCACTTT. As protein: CASSLESATRSPLHF.

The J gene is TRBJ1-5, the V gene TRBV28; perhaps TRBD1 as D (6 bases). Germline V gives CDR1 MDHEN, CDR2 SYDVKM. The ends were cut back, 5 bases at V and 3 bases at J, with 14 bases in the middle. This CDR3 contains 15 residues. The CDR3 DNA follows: TGTGCCAGCAGTCGGGGGGACACAAACAATCAGCCCCAGCATTTT. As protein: CASSRGDTNNQPQHF.

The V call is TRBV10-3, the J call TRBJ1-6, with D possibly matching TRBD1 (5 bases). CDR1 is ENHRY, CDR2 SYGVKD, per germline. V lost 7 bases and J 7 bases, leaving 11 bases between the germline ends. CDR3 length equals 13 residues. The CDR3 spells CAITDSLNSPLHF. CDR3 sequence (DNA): TGTGCCATCACCGACAGCTTAAATTCACCCCTCCACTTT.

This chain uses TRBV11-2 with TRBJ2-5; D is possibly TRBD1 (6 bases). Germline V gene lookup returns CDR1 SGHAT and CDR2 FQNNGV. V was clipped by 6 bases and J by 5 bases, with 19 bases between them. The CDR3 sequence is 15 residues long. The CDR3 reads CASSSPQGSYETQYF. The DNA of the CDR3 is TGTGCCAGCAGTTCCCCTCAGGGGTCGTATGAGACCCAGTACTTC.

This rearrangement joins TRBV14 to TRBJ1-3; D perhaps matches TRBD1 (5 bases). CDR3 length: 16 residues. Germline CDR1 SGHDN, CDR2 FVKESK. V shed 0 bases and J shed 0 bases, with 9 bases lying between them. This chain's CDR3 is CASSQENRFSGNTIYF. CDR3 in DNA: TGTGCCAGCAGCCAAGAGAACAGGTTCTCTGGAAACACCATATATTTT.

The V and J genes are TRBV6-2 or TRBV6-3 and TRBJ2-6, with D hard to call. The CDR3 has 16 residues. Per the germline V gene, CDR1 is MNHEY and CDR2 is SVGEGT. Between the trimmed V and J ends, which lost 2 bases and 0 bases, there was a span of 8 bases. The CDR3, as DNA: TGTGCCAGCAGTTACGGTTCGTACTCTGGGGCCAACGTCCTGACTTTC. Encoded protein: CASSYGSYSGANVLTF.

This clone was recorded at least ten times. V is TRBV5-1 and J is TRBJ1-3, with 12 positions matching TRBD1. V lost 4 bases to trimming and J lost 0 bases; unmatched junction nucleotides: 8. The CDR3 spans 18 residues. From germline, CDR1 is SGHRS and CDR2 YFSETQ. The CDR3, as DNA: TGCGCCAGCAGCGAGGGGGACAGGGGGCCCCTCTCTGGAAACACCATATATTTT. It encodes CASSEGDRGPLSGNTIYF.

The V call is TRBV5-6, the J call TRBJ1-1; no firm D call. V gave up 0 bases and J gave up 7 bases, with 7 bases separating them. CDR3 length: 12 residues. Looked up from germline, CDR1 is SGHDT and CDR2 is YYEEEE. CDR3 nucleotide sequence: TGTGCCAGCAGCTTGGTCGGACTTGAAGCTTTCTTT. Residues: CASSLVGLEAFF.

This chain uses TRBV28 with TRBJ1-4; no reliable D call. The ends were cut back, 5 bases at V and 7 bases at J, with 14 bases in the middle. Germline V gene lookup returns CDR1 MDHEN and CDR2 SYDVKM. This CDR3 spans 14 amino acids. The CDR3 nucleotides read TGTGCCAGCAGTCCGGGCCTCAGCCCTGAAAAACTGTTTTTT. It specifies CASSPGLSPEKLFF.

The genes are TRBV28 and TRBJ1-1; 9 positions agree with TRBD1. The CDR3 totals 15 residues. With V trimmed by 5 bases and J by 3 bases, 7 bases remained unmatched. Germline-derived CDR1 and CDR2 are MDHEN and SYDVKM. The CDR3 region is CASSPGTGPHTEAFF. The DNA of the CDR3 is TGTGCCAGCAGTCCTGGGACAGGGCCGCACACTGAAGCTTTCTTT.

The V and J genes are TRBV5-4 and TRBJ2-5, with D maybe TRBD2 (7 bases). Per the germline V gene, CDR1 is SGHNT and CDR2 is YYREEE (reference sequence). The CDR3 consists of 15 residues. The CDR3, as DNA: TGTGCGACTAAAGATAGGGGGGGAGGTACAGAGACCCAGTACTTC. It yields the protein CATKDRGGGTETQYF.

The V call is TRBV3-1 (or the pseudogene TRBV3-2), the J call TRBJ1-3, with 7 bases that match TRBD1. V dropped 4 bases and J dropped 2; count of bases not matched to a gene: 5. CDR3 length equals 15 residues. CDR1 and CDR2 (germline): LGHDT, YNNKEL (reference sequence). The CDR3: CASSPLGTAGNTIYF. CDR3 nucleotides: TGTGCCAGCAGCCCCCTGGGGACAGCTGGAAACACCATATATTTT.